The source of this TCR beta chain is a study of T-cell reconstitution after alpha-beta-depleted transplantation in children. This CDR3 has 15 amino acids. V was pared by 0 bases and J by 6 bases, with 15 bases between. Germline V lookup: CDR1 LGHNA, CDR2 YNFKEQ. This clonotype has at least ten counts. A TCRbeta library incorporating unique molecular identifiers was prepared. MiXCR, run by TCRdb on the PCR reads, gives a single entry per CDR3 protein. This table holds a few hundred thousand distinct CDR3 sequences, around 12% found once. Source: PBMCs from the stem cell graft donor, taken from the stem cell graft. This receptor was taken from a human donor who donated a stem cell graft to a child with combined immunodeficiency. The V gene is TRBV4-2, the J gene TRBJ2-7; no clear D. CDR3 bases: TGTGCCAGCAGCCAAGAGAGAAGGGAACCCAGCGAGCAGTACTTC. Protein: CASSQERREPSEQYF.